The present TCR beta chain was sequenced within a study of cytomegalovirus exposure and HLA in healthy donors. Findings and caveats of the study: Usually a TCR sequence was rare, but some public TCRs were found in many donors. With later analysis, a missense DCLRE1C variant became linked to TCR beta V- and J-gene trimming.

V lost 6 bases, J lost 2 bases, and 3 bases stayed unmatched. CDR1 is SQVTM, CDR2 ANQGSEA, per germline. The CDR3 is made up of 13 amino acids. Of note for this clone: The antigen is unknown. Distinct nucleotide sequences in the sample also encode this CDR3.

Primers: 60 Vbeta forward and 13 Jbeta reverse. The repertoire was sequenced with immunoSEQ multiplex PCR; TCRdb's copy has only in-frame clones and lacks some. The sample yields about 150,000 clones, around 84% seen once. The source is a man between 35 and 55 years old in good health and CMV-seropositive. V is TRBV29-1 and J is TRBJ1-5; 8 bases align to TRBD1. Sequencing input: PBMCs. CDR3 in amino acids: CSVGQGGNQPQHF. CDR3 bases: TGCAGCGTAGGACAGGGAGGCAATCAGCCCCAGCATTTT.